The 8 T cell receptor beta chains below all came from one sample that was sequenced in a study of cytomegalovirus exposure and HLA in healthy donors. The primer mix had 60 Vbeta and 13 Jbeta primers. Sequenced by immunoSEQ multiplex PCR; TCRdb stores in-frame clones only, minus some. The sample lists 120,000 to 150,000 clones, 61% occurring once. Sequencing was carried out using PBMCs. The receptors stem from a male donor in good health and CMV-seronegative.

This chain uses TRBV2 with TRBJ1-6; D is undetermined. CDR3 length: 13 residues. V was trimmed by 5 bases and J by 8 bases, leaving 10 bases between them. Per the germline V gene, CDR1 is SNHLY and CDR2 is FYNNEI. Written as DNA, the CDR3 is TGTGCCAGCAGTATCCTAGAGCATTCACCCCTCCACTTT. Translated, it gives CASSILEHSPLHF.

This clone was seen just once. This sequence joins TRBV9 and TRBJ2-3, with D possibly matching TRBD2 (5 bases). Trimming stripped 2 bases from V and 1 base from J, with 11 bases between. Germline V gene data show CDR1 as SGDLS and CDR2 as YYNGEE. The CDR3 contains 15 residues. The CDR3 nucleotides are TGTGCCAGCAGCGTCAGCGGAGGAGGCACAGATACGCAGTATTTT. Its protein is CASSVSGGGTDTQYF. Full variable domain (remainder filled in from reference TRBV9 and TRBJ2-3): DSGVTQTPKHLITATGQRVTLRCSPRSGDLSVYWYQQSLDQGLQFLIQYYNGEERAKGNILERFSAQQFPDLHSELNLSSLELGDSALYFCASSVSGGGTDTQYFGPGTRLTVL.

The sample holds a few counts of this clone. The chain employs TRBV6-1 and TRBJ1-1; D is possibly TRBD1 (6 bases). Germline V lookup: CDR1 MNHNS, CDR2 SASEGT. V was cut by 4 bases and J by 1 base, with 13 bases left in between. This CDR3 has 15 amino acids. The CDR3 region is CASSAAGTSNTEAFF. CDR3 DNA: TGTGCCAGCAGTGCTGCCGGGACATCGAACACTGAAGCTTTCTTT.

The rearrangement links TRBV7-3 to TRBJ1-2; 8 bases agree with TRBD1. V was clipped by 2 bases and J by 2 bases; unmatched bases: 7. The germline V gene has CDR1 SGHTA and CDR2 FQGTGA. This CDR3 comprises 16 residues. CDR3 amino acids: CASSLGGQGSNYGYTF. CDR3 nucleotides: TGTGCCAGCAGCTTAGGTGGACAGGGTTCCAACTATGGCTACACCTTC.

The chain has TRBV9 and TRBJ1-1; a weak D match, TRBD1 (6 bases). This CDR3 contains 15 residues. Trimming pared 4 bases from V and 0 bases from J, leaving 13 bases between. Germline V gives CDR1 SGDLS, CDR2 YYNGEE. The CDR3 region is CASSPSGALNTEAFF. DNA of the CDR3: TGTGCCAGCAGCCCATCAGGGGCATTGAACACTGAAGCTTTCTTT.

CDR3 loop: CASSLRPIQALYDYGYTF. Written as DNA, the CDR3 is TGTGCCAGCAGTTTAAGACCCATACAGGCACTCTACGACTATGGCTACACCTTC. The rearrangement uses TRBV6-8 and TRBJ1-2; D may be TRBD1 (5 bases). CDR1 and CDR2 from the germline V gene are MNHGY and SAAAGT. V was shortened by 4 bases and J by 3 bases, with 24 bases between the two germline ends. The CDR3 has 18 residues.

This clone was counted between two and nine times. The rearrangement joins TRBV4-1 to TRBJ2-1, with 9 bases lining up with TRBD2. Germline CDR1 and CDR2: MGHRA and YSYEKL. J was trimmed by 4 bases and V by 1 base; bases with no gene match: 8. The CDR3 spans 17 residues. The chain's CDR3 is CASSQGTGTSTYNEQFF. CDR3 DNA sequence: TGCGCCAGCAGCCAAGGGACGGGGACTAGCACTTACAATGAGCAGTTCTTC.

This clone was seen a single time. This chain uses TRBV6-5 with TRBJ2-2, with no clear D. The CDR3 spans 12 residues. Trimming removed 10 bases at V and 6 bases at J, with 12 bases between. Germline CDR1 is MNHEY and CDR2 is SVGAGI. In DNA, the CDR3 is TGTGCCACCACACCGGGTTCCGGGGAGCTGTTTTTT. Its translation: CATTPGSGELFF.